A selection of T cell receptor beta chains follows, all from one sample in a study of early T cells in non-severe SARS-CoV-2 infection. TCRdb passed the 5' RACE reads through MiXCR, listing each CDR3 protein once. This table holds fewer than 30,000 distinct CDR3 sequences, approximately 4.5% found once. The sequenced material came from whole blood. All receptors derive from an adult who was a healthcare worker with PCR-confirmed SARS-CoV-2 infection or an uninfected control (not recorded which). Both conserved end residues are part of each CDR3. The D gene is left open where the match is weak. Clone sizes are shown as once, few or many counts, or a class when the clone is expanded.

D: -; V: TRBV11-3; J: TRBJ2-3; size: many; DNA: TGTGCCAGCAGCTTTACGGGGCGGGGCACAGATACGCAGTATTTT; CDR3: CASSFTGRGTDTQYF
D: -; V: TRBV6-2/TRBV6-3; J: TRBJ1-1; size: many; DNA: TGTGCCAGCAGCTCAGACGAGAGGACTGAAGCTTTCTTT; CDR3: CASSSDERTEAFF
D: -; V: TRBV28; J: TRBJ1-5; size: many; DNA: TGTGCCAGCAGTTTATTTGGGGGAGGGCAGCCCCAGCATTTT; CDR3: CASSLFGGGQPQHF
D: -; V: TRBV29-1; J: TRBJ2-3; size: few; DNA: TGCAGCTACCGGCGAGATACGCAGTATTTT; CDR3: CSYRRDTQYF
D: TRBD2; V: TRBV10-3; J: TRBJ2-2; size: many; DNA: TGTGCCATCAGTGACTCGAGGAGCGGGAGAGACACCGGGGAGCTGTTTTTT; CDR3: CAISDSRSGRDTGELFF
D: -; V: TRBV5-6; J: TRBJ1-5; size: many; DNA: TGTGCCAGCAGCTGGGGGTTTAATCAGCCCCAGCATTTT; CDR3: CASSWGFNQPQHF
D: TRBD2; V: TRBV5-1; J: TRBJ2-7; size: many; DNA: TGCGCCAGCAGCTTGTGGGCCGAAGGACTAGCGGGAGGTCCGAACGAGCAGTACTTC; CDR3: CASSLWAEGLAGGPNEQYF
D: -; V: TRBV7-2; J: TRBJ1-1; size: many; DNA: TGTGCCAGCAGCTATGATGTGGTCGACACTGAAGCTTTCTTT; CDR3: CASSYDVVDTEAFF
D: TRBD1; V: TRBV7-9; J: TRBJ2-3; size: many; DNA: TGTGCCAGCAGCCCCCGACAGGGCCGTCCAGATACGCAGTATTTT; CDR3: CASSPRQGRPDTQYF
D: -; V: TRBV20-1; J: TRBJ2-7; size: many; DNA: TGCAGTGCTAGGCTAGTGACTTACGAGCAGTACTTC; CDR3: CSARLVTYEQYF
D: TRBD1; V: TRBV20-1; J: TRBJ2-7; size: few; DNA: TGCAGTGCTTTGACAGGGGCCTCCTACGAGCAGTACTTC; CDR3: CSALTGASYEQYF
D: -; V: TRBV7-2; J: TRBJ2-3; size: many; DNA: TGTGCCAGCAGCTTATTAACGGCAGATACGCAGTATTTT; CDR3: CASSLLTADTQYF
D: -; V: TRBV28; J: TRBJ1-2; size: many; DNA: TGTGCCAGCAGTATGGACAGCTATGGCTACACCTTC; CDR3: CASSMDSYGYTF